Below are 27 T cell receptor beta chains sequenced from a single sample in a study of early T cells in non-severe SARS-CoV-2 infection. TCRdb independently ran MiXCR on the 5' RACE reads; one entry per CDR3 protein. The table records fewer than 50,000 distinct CDR3 sequences, roughly 4% of them present only once. The sequencing input was whole blood. These receptors were obtained from an adult who was a healthcare worker with PCR-confirmed SARS-CoV-2 infection or an uninfected control (not recorded which).

This clonotype was seen ten or more times. V gene TRBV12-3 or TRBV12-4 combines with J gene TRBJ2-7, with D maybe TRBD1 (6 bases). V was shortened by 5 bases and J by 2 bases, with 16 bases between the two germline ends. The CDR3 loop spans 15 amino acids. This CDR3 reads CASSLLDRSPYEQYF. CDR3 bases: TGTGCCAGCAGTCTACTCGACAGGTCTCCCTACGAGCAGTACTTC.

This clonotype was recorded many times. The chain couples TRBV20-1 to TRBJ2-5, with TRBD2 as a possible D gene (6 bases). The CDR3 totals 13 residues. The germline CDR1 and CDR2 sequences are DFQATT and SNEGSKA (reference sequence). The V end lost 2 bases, the J end lost 9 bases, and 16 bases lay between the germline ends. The CDR3 spells CSARRTSGRAQYF. The CDR3 DNA is TGCAGTGCTAGAAGGACCAGCGGGCGGGCCCAGTACTTC.

This clonotype appeared many times. V gene TRBV11-2 combines with J gene TRBJ2-3, with a weak D call TRBD2 (5 bases). The germline CDR1 and CDR2 sequences are SGHAT and FQNNGV. CDR3 size: 17 residues. V lost 1 base, J lost 4 bases, and 18 bases lay in between. In DNA, the CDR3 is TGTGCCAGCAGCTTAGCCCGGGAACCACGACGGGCAGATACGCAGTATTTT. Protein sequence: CASSLAREPRRADTQYF.

This clonotype was observed at least ten times. This rearrangement joins TRBV18 to TRBJ1-4; D is uncertain. Per the germline V gene, CDR1 is KGHSH and CDR2 is LQKENI. The CDR3 is 14 amino acids. Trimming left V 6 bases short and J 0 bases short, with 8 bases between. As DNA, the CDR3 is TGTGCCAGCTCCCCCCCGGCAACTAATGAAAAACTGTTTTTT. As protein: CASSPPATNEKLFF.

The sample holds many counts of this clonotype. V is TRBV11-2 and J is TRBJ1-2; D not certain. The CDR3 has 14 residues. V lost 5 bases to trimming and J lost 7 bases, with 17 bases between them. Germline V gene data show CDR1 as SGHAT and CDR2 as FQNNGV. In DNA form, the CDR3 reads TGTGCCAGCAGCCATGACCCCACACGGGGTGGCTACACCTTC. It codes for CASSHDPTRGGYTF.

This clonotype was observed at least ten times. The V and J genes are TRBV21-1 and TRBJ2-1; the tabulated D call, TRBD2, remains unverified against the DNA. TRBV21-1 is tagged as a pseudogene. The CDR3 runs 16 residues. The CDR3 protein is CASSNPTKAGFNEQFF. CDR3 bases: TGTGCCAGCAGTAACCCAACGAAAGCGGGATTCAATGAGCAGTTCTTC.

At least ten counts were recorded for this clonotype. The genes are TRBV18 and TRBJ1-5; no clear D. Germline CDR1 KGHSH, CDR2 LQKENI. V lost 3 bases, J lost 1 base, and 10 bases lay in between. CDR3 length: 15 amino acids. The CDR3 bases are TGTGCCAGCTCACCCGGGGTAGGAAGCAATCAGCCCCAGCATTTT. This codes for CASSPGVGSNQPQHF.

The chain recombines TRBV19 with TRBJ2-5, with a tentative D call TRBD1 (6 bases). The V gene lost 4 bases and the J gene lost 2 bases, with 8 bases spanning the gap. The CDR3 runs to 13 residues. Germline CDR1 reads LNHDA; CDR2 reads SQIVND (reference sequence). The CDR3 is CASSRTEQETQYF. The CDR3 nucleotides are TGTGCCAGTAGTAGGACAGAACAAGAGACCCAGTACTTC.

This clonotype came up many times. CDR3: CASSLKGRSPYEQYF. CDR3 in DNA: TGTGCCAGCAGTTTAAAGGGGCGCAGTCCCTACGAGCAGTACTTC. The chain links TRBV12-3 or TRBV12-4 to TRBJ2-7; D may be TRBD1 (5 bases). V was trimmed by 2 bases and J by 2 bases, leaving 13 bases between them. The CDR3 loop spans 15 amino acids.

This clonotype was seen repeatedly, ten times or more. This sequence joins TRBV20-1 and TRBJ1-1; weak D call: TRBD1 (5 bases). There are 13 residues in the CDR3. V was pared by 6 bases and J by 1 base, with 12 bases between. The germline gives CDR1 DFQATT, CDR2 SNEGSKA (reference sequence). As DNA, the CDR3 is TGCAGTGCCTCCCCCAGGGAGAACACTGAAGCTTTCTTT. Its translation is CSASPRENTEAFF.

This clonotype was detected ten times or more. The chain combines TRBV11-3 with TRBJ2-7; TRBD1 matches at 9 bases. This CDR3 is 15 amino acids long. The V segment lost 6 bases and the J segment 3 bases; nucleotides outside the gene matches: 9. Germline CDR1 and CDR2: SGHNT and YENEEA. The CDR3 DNA reads TGTGCCAGCAGAAAAACCGGGACAGGGATCTACGAGCAGTACTTC. It encodes CASRKTGTGIYEQYF.

This clonotype was seen a handful of times. V is TRBV5-1 and J is TRBJ1-5; 9 bases map to TRBD1. V shed 4 bases and J 4 bases; nucleotides not matched to a gene: 6. CDR1 is SGHRS, CDR2 YFSETQ, per germline. The CDR3 is 15 amino acids. The CDR3 loop is CASSPGQGVNQPQHF. The DNA of the CDR3 is TGCGCCAGCAGCCCGGGACAGGGAGTAAATCAGCCCCAGCATTTT. Variable domain in full (rest from reference TRBV5-1 and TRBJ1-5): KAGVTQTPRYLIKTRGQQVTLSCSPISGHRSVSWYQQTPGQGLQFLFEYFSETQRNKGNFPGRFSGRQFSNSRSEMNVSTLELGDSALYLCASSPGQGVNQPQHFGDGTRLSIL.

This clonotype was counted at least ten times. The V gene is TRBV12-3 or TRBV12-4, the J gene TRBJ2-3; D may be TRBD1 (5 bases). Between the trimmed V and J ends, which lost 3 bases and 0 bases, there was a span of 19 bases. CDR3 size: 18 residues. CDR3 sequence (DNA): TGTGCCAGCAGTTTCTCGATAAGGGGCTCTTTAAGCACAGATACGCAGTATTTT. Translation gives CASSFSIRGSLSTDTQYF.

This clonotype has a count of ten or more. The CDR3 DNA reads as TGTGCCAGCAGCTTTACGTGGACAGGGTCCAAAAACATTCAGTACTTC. Translating gives CASSFTWTGSKNIQYF. The chain couples TRBV13 to TRBJ2-4; TRBD1 agrees at 8 bases. This CDR3 comprises 16 residues. V gave up 3 bases and J gave up 2 bases; unmatched junction bases: 6. Looked up from germline, CDR1 is PRHDT and CDR2 is FYEKMQ (reference sequence).

This clonotype was found many times. The chain carries TRBV7-8 and TRBJ2-6, with 11 bases that match TRBD1. Germline-derived CDR1 and CDR2 are SGHVS and FQNEAQ. CDR3 length equals 18 residues. V shed 1 base and J 3 bases; nucleotides not matched to a gene: 5. The CDR3 sequence: CASSLDWTGGGGANVLTF. CDR3 DNA sequence: TGTGCCAGCAGCTTAGACTGGACAGGGGGCGGTGGGGCCAACGTCCTGACTTTC.

This clonotype was counted many times. The chain combines TRBV12-3 or TRBV12-4 with TRBJ2-7; possible D gene TRBD2, 5 bases. Trimming removed 0 bases at V and 6 bases at J, with 9 bases between. The CDR3 covers 13 residues. The DNA of the CDR3 is TGTGCCAGCAGTTTAGCGGGAGTGGTCGAGCAGTACTTC. This gives the protein CASSLAGVVEQYF.

With respect to this clonotype: A much larger clone differs by one base, so this may be a read error. The chain recombines TRBV28 with TRBJ2-7; 10 nucleotides agree with TRBD2. CDR1 is MDHEN and CDR2 is SYDVKM in the germline V gene. This CDR3 spans 15 amino acids. CDR3 bases: TGTACCAGCAGCTCCTCTAGCGGGAGTTGGTACGAGCAGTACTTC. Its translation: CTSSSSSGSWYEQYF.

There are many counts of this clonotype. The rearrangement uses TRBV6-5 and TRBJ2-5, with TRBD1 matching 10 bases. The germline gives CDR1 MNHEY, CDR2 SVGAGI. Losses at the gene ends were 5 bases for V and 5 bases for J; bases not matched to a gene: 5. The CDR3 runs 14 residues. CDR3 in DNA: TGTGCCAGCAGTCCGACAGGGGGCGGGGAGACCCAGTACTTC. It specifies CASSPTGGGETQYF.

The sample holds many counts of this clonotype. The V call is TRBV19, the J call TRBJ1-1; 7 bases are a match to TRBD1. Germline lookup yields CDR1 LNHDA and CDR2 SQIVND (reference sequence). This CDR3 comprises 12 residues. J lost 4 bases, V lost 10 bases, and 6 bases had no gene match. The CDR3 region is CATRQGGTEAFF. CDR3 nucleotides: TGTGCCACTAGACAGGGAGGCACTGAAGCTTTCTTT.

A few counts support this clonotype. The chain combines TRBV20-1 with TRBJ2-7; no clear D. The germline V and J ends were trimmed by 4 bases and 3 bases, with 13 bases remaining between them. CDR1 is DFQATT and CDR2 is SNEGSKA in the germline V gene (reference sequence). The CDR3 is 13 residues long. The CDR3 is CSAKLSGVYEQYF. DNA for the CDR3: TGCAGTGCTAAGCTATCCGGAGTCTACGAGCAGTACTTC.

This clonotype was found many times. The chain joins TRBV15 to TRBJ1-6; no firm D call. Trimming stripped 5 bases from V and 9 bases from J, with 20 bases between. This CDR3 contains 16 residues. Germline loops: CDR1 LNHNV, CDR2 YYDKDF (reference sequence). For the CDR3, the DNA is TGTGCCACCAGCCGCTCAAAGATGGAAGGGTTTTCACCCCTCCACTTT. Its protein product is CATSRSKMEGFSPLHF.

This clonotype was counted many times. The chain has TRBV3-1 and TRBJ2-7; the D is unclear. V lost 1 base and J lost 4, with 5 bases in between. CDR3 size: 12 residues. CDR1 is LGHDT and CDR2 is YNNKEL in the germline V gene (reference sequence). The CDR3 DNA follows: TGTGCCAGCAGCCAAGTGGCGTACGAGCAGTACTTC. It is translated as CASSQVAYEQYF.

This clonotype was counted ten times or more. The genes are TRBV5-1 and TRBJ2-7; TRBD2 matches 14 bases. CDR3 length: 15 amino acids. J lost 4 bases, V lost 6 bases, and 6 bases had no gene match. The germline V gene has CDR1 SGHRS and CDR2 YFSETQ. CDR3 nucleotide sequence: TGCGCCAGCAAGACTTGGACTAGCGGGGGGTACGAGCAGTACTTC. Its translation is CASKTWTSGGYEQYF.

The rearrangement joins TRBV19 to TRBJ2-7; perhaps TRBD2 as D (6 bases). Germline lookup yields CDR1 LNHDA and CDR2 SQIVND (reference sequence). The CDR3 consists of 15 residues. Between the trimmed V and J ends, which lost 0 bases and 6 bases, there was a span of 15 bases. CDR3 sequence reads: CASSIDSAGRGEQYF. The CDR3 nucleotides read TGTGCCAGTAGTATAGATTCGGCGGGAAGAGGCGAGCAGTACTTC.

This clonotype came up many times. This chain joins TRBV30 and TRBJ2-7; 9 bases line up with TRBD1. The J segment lost 5 bases and the V segment lost 3 bases, leaving 11 bases of the junction unmatched. In germline, CDR1 is GTSNPN, CDR2 SVGIG (reference sequence). The CDR3 has 15 residues. In DNA, the CDR3 is TGTGCCTGGAGAGCCGGGACAGGGTTCTCGGACGAGCAGTACTTC. Translated: CAWRAGTGFSDEQYF.

The chain uses TRBV4-1 and TRBJ2-3; D is unresolved. The CDR3 runs to 13 residues. Looked up from germline, CDR1 is MGHRA and CDR2 is YSYEKL. Trimming removed 3 bases at V and 1 base at J, with 5 bases between. The CDR3 is CASSHSGTDTQYF. CDR3 DNA: TGCGCCAGCAGCCATAGTGGCACAGATACGCAGTATTTT.

The J gene is TRBJ2-1, the V gene TRBV12-3 or TRBV12-4, with D unresolved. The CDR3 has 14 amino acids. Trimming stripped 4 bases from V and 3 bases from J, with 10 bases between. CDR3 nucleotide sequence: TGTGCCAGCAGTTCAGCCGACAACTACAATGAGCAGTTCTTC. Residues: CASSSADNYNEQFF.